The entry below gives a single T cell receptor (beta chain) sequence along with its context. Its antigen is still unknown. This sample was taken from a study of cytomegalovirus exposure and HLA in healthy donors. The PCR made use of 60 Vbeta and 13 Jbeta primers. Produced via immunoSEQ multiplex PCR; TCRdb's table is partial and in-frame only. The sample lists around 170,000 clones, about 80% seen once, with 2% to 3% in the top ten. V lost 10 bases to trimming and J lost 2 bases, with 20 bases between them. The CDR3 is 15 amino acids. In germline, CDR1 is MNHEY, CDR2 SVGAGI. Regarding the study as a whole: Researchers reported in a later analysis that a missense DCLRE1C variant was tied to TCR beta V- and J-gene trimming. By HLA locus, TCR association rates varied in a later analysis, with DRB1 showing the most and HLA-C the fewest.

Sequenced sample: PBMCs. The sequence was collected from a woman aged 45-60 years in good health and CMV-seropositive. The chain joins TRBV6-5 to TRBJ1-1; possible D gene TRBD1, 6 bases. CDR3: CATRRGQPGNTEAFF. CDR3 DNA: TGTGCCACGCGGCGGGGGCAGCCAGGAAACACTGAAGCTTTCTTT.